Shown below are 32 T cell receptor beta chains from a single sample sequenced in a study of beta chain features in type 1 diabetes. The isolated RNA, all of it, was reverse transcribed, so expressed TCRB transcripts were what got sequenced. The repertoire was sequenced with immunoSEQ multiplex PCR; TCRdb's copy has only in-frame clones and lacks some. The table lists 900,000 or so clones, about a sixth of them singletons. Source material: naive CD4+ T cells from blood. These receptors all stem from a woman under 30 in good health.

This clone showed up many times. In DNA, the CDR3 is TGTGACGAAGCCAAAAACATTCAGTACTTC. Translated: CDEAKNIQYF. The chain is built from TRBV10-3 and TRBJ2-4; unclear D gene. The CDR3 consists of 10 residues. From germline, CDR1 is ENHRY and CDR2 SYGVKD.

The chain employs TRBV15 and TRBJ2-1; D call uncertain. This CDR3 has 11 residues. The V gene lost 5 bases and the J gene lost 8 bases, with 7 bases spanning the gap. Per germline, CDR1 LNHNV and CDR2 YYDKDF (reference sequence). CDR3 residues: CATSSWDEQFF. The CDR3 coding sequence is TGTGCCACCAGCTCGTGGGATGAGCAGTTCTTC.

This clone was observed a handful of times. The chain combines TRBV4-3 with TRBJ2-2, with TRBD2 matching 13 bases. Germline lookup yields CDR1 LGHNA and CDR2 YSLEER. The CDR3 totals 18 residues. Trimming at V came to 5 bases and at J to 3 bases, leaving 9 bases not matched to a gene. The CDR3 is CASSGVGLAGDYTGELFF. The CDR3 nucleotides read TGCGCCAGCAGCGGCGTTGGACTAGCGGGAGATTACACCGGGGAGCTGTTTTTT.

The chain recombines TRBV6-5 with TRBJ2-5; tentative D call: TRBD1 (5 bases). Germline V gene sequence: CDR1 MNHEY, CDR2 SVGAGI. CDR3 length: 15 amino acids. Trimming took 6 bases from V and 2 from J, leaving 16 bases between them. The CDR3 region is CASRRNTGWQETQYF. DNA for the CDR3: TGTGCCAGCAGGAGAAATACAGGCTGGCAAGAGACCCAGTACTTC.

This chain joins TRBV29-1 and TRBJ1-2; TRBD1 aligns across 9 bases. This CDR3 is built from 15 residues. V lost 4 bases, J lost 5 bases, and 11 bases stayed unmatched. CDR1 is SQVTM, CDR2 ANQGSEA, per germline. This chain's CDR3 is CSVVHGGTGKYGYTF. The CDR3 DNA reads as TGCAGCGTTGTCCATGGAGGGACAGGGAAGTATGGCTACACCTTC. Full variable domain (remainder filled in from reference TRBV29-1 and TRBJ1-2): SAVISQKPSRDICQRGTSLTIQCQVDSQVTMMFWYRQQPGQSLTLIATANQGSEATYESGFVIDKFPISRPNLTFSTLTVSNMSPEDSSIYLCSVVHGGTGKYGYTFGSGTRLTVV.

The chain combines TRBV27 with TRBJ2-7; 10 bases match TRBD2. After removal of 3 bases from V and 6 bases from J, the junction contained 5 bases not matched to a gene. The CDR3 length is 14 residues. Germline V CDR1 and CDR2: MNHEY, SMNVEV (reference sequence). The chain's CDR3 is CASSFLAGVGEQYF. In DNA, the CDR3 is TGTGCCAGCAGTTTCCTAGCGGGAGTGGGCGAGCAGTACTTC.

The chain recombines TRBV19 with TRBJ2-2; D unclear. Germline CDR1 and CDR2: LNHDA and SQIVND (reference sequence). V lost 4 bases to trimming and J lost 6 bases, with 3 bases between them. The CDR3 has 11 residues. CDR3 sequence: CASSNPGELFF. The DNA of the CDR3 is TGTGCCAGTAGTAACCCCGGGGAGCTGTTTTTT.

V gene TRBV6-5 combines with J gene TRBJ2-7; D gene ambiguous. With 2 bases removed from V and 4 bases from J, the gap between germline ends came to 3 bases. CDR1 MNHEY and CDR2 SVGAGI come from the germline V gene. The CDR3 has 11 residues. The CDR3 sequence is CASSYAYEQYF. For the CDR3, the DNA is TGTGCCAGCAGTTACGCATACGAGCAGTACTTC.

V is TRBV4-3 and J is TRBJ1-2; 7 nucleotides match TRBD1. J was trimmed by 5 bases and V by 4 bases; bases with no gene match: 7. Germline CDR1 and CDR2: LGHNA and YSLEER. The CDR3 is made up of 14 amino acids. CDR3 in amino acids: CASSRAGTAYGYTF. CDR3 bases: TGCGCCAGCAGCCGCGCCGGGACAGCTTATGGCTACACCTTC.

This clone occurred a few times. The chain combines TRBV10-3 with TRBJ2-7, with 9 bases matching TRBD1. The trim removed 9 bases at V and 0 bases at J, leaving 9 bases unmatched. Germline V gene sequence: CDR1 ENHRY, CDR2 SYGVKD. This CDR3 is 15 amino acids long. CDR3 bases: TGTGCCATAAACGGGACAGGGATTTGCTCCTACGAGCAGTACTTC. Protein product: CAINGTGICSYEQYF.

J is TRBJ1-5 and V is TRBV19; 9 positions match TRBD1. The CDR3 loop spans 15 amino acids. CDR1 is LNHDA, CDR2 SQIVND, per germline (reference sequence). The V segment lost 6 bases and the J segment 1 base; nucleotides outside the gene matches: 4. This CDR3 is CASSPGQGSNQPQHF. DNA for the CDR3: TGTGCCAGTAGCCCGGGACAGGGCAGCAATCAGCCCCAGCATTTT.

This clone turned up a few times. This chain connects TRBV4-3 to TRBJ2-1, with TRBD2 matching 10 bases. With V trimmed by 4 bases and J by 2 bases, 14 bases remained unmatched. The germline V gene has CDR1 LGHNA and CDR2 YSLEER. The CDR3 totals 19 residues. The CDR3 region has the DNA TGCGCCAGCAGCCCGACTAGCGGGCTGAGTTTTGGGGCCTACAATGAGCAGTTCTTC. Translation: CASSPTSGLSFGAYNEQFF.

V gene TRBV6-5 combines with J gene TRBJ2-7, with D tentatively TRBD1 or TRBD2 (6 bases each). Germline CDR1 and CDR2: MNHEY and SVGAGI. This CDR3 comprises 14 residues. V lost 3 bases and J lost 2, with 11 bases in between. In nucleotides, the CDR3 is TGTGCCAGCAGTTATGGGGGGCAGACCTACGAGCAGTACTTC. Amino acids: CASSYGGQTYEQYF.

In this sample, this clone turned up a few times. V gene TRBV13 combines with J gene TRBJ2-2, with no clear D. The germline gives CDR1 PRHDT, CDR2 FYEKMQ (reference sequence). The CDR3 spans 13 residues. The V gene lost 0 bases and the J gene lost 1 base, with 0 bases spanning the gap. In nucleotides, the CDR3 is TGTGCCAGCAGCTTAGGGAACACCGGGGAGCTGTTTTTT. Its translation: CASSLGNTGELFF.

This sequence joins TRBV4-1 and TRBJ1-5; D unclear. Germline CDR1 reads MGHRA; CDR2 reads YSYEKL. V lost 0 bases and J 7 bases, leaving 10 bases between the germline ends. The CDR3 sequence is 14 residues long. This CDR3 reads CASSQDIRRQPQHF. The CDR3 DNA sequence: TGCGCCAGCAGCCAAGATATCCGCCGCCAGCCCCAGCATTTT.

The V gene is TRBV28, the J gene TRBJ2-6; the D is unclear. Per germline, CDR1 MDHEN and CDR2 SYDVKM. Trimming stripped 5 bases from V and 0 bases from J, with 20 bases between. CDR3 length: 19 residues. As DNA, the CDR3 is TGTGCCAGCAGTACTCCCACCTATTCGGGTAGCTCTGGGGCCAACGTCCTGACTTTC. Translation: CASSTPTYSGSSGANVLTF.

This clone has more than one count but fewer than ten. This chain links TRBV4-1 with TRBJ1-1, with D perhaps matching TRBD1 (5 bases). Trimming left V 1 base short and J 4 bases short, with 10 bases between. The length of the CDR3 is 14 residues. CDR1 is MGHRA and CDR2 is YSYEKL in the germline V gene. The CDR3 sequence is CASSQVLGGTEAFF. The CDR3 DNA reads as TGCGCCAGCAGCCAAGTTTTGGGGGGCACTGAAGCTTTCTTT.

This clone has just a few counts. V gene TRBV7-2 combines with J gene TRBJ2-7, with D uncertain. The CDR3 has 12 amino acids. The germline gives CDR1 SGHTA, CDR2 FQGNSA. V lost 4 bases and J 5 bases, leaving 9 bases between the germline ends. The CDR3 reads CASSSPWDEQYF. CDR3 nucleotides: TGTGCCAGCAGCTCCCCCTGGGACGAGCAGTACTTC.

The chain links TRBV7-3 to TRBJ2-5; 7 bases are shared with TRBD2. Trimming removed 4 bases from V and 1 base from J; junction bases left unmatched: 6. Germline V gene sequence: CDR1 SGHTA, CDR2 FQGTGA. This CDR3 spans 15 amino acids. The CDR3 nucleotides are TGTGCCAGCAGCTCCCGGGCTAGCGGCCAAGAGACCCAGTACTTC. Amino acid sequence: CASSSRASGQETQYF.

The chain joins TRBV27 to TRBJ2-5, with a possible D match to TRBD1 (6 bases). Trimming took 7 bases from V and 3 from J, leaving 15 bases between them. The germline gives CDR1 MNHEY, CDR2 SMNVEV (reference sequence). This CDR3 is 14 amino acids long. Here the CDR3 DNA reads TGTGCCAGCAAGGCGGACAGAGAAAAAGAGACCCAGTACTTC. This encodes CASKADREKETQYF.

This clone was counted only a few times. This chain joins TRBV18 and TRBJ1-2; D is undetermined. CDR1 is KGHSH, CDR2 LQKENI, per germline. This CDR3 has 17 residues. Trimming removed 1 base from V and 0 bases from J, with 15 bases in between. The CDR3 coding sequence is TGTGCCAGCTCACCACGGCTGGAATTTGAAACTAACTATGGCTACACCTTC. Translated: CASSPRLEFETNYGYTF.

This clone was seen a few times. The chain uses TRBV4-3 and TRBJ2-5; D may be TRBD1 (6 bases). The end of the DNA aligns better with TRBJ2-7, so the J call may be wrong. This CDR3 spans 14 amino acids. Per germline, CDR1 LGHNA and CDR2 YSLEER. Here the CDR3 DNA reads TGCGCCAGCAGCCAAGCGGAGGACAGCTACGAGCAGTACTTC. It is translated as CASSQAEDSYEQYF.

This chain links TRBV13 with TRBJ2-1; 7 nucleotides agree with TRBD1. Trimming removed 5 bases from V and 3 bases from J; junction bases left unmatched: 7. Per germline, CDR1 PRHDT and CDR2 FYEKMQ (reference sequence). The CDR3 runs 15 residues. This chain's CDR3 is CASSPPGGDYNEQFF. The CDR3 DNA reads as TGTGCCAGCAGCCCCCCAGGGGGAGACTACAATGAGCAGTTCTTC.

CDR3: CSVVVLAGNEQFF. CDR3 nucleotide sequence: TGCAGCGTTGTTGTTCTAGCGGGCAATGAGCAGTTCTTC. The rearrangement links TRBV29-1 to TRBJ2-1; 8 bases map to TRBD2. The germline CDR1 and CDR2 sequences are SQVTM and ANQGSEA. Trimming took 4 bases from V and 6 from J; bases not matched to a gene: 5. This CDR3 has 13 residues.

This clone was detected a few times. CDR3 protein: CASSTFRGEQYF. The DNA of the CDR3 is TGTGCCAGCAGCACTTTCCGGGGCGAGCAGTACTTC. The gene calls are TRBV7-2 and TRBJ2-7; D possibly corresponds to TRBD2 (5 bases). Germline V lookup: CDR1 SGHTA, CDR2 FQGNSA. The CDR3 covers 12 residues. V dropped 5 bases and J dropped 6 bases, with 11 bases sitting between them.

This clone was counted between two and nine times. At one end the junction does not follow the germline gene, possibly because of a read error. The genes are TRBV18 and TRBJ2-7; the D is unclear. The CDR3 extends over 14 amino acids. Per the germline V gene, CDR1 is KGHSH and CDR2 is LQKENI. CDR3 protein: CASSRTVASDEQYF. The CDR3 DNA sequence: TGTGCCAGCTCACGGACGGTGGCCTCCGACGAGCAGTACTTC.

The chain employs TRBV4-3 and TRBJ2-5; weak D call: TRBD1 (6 bases). Trimming removed 1 base from V and 3 bases from J, with 9 bases in between. The CDR3 totals 14 residues. In germline, CDR1 is LGHNA, CDR2 YSLEER. This CDR3 reads CASSQGPGEETQYF. The CDR3 nucleotides read TGCGCCAGCAGCCAAGGTCCAGGGGAAGAGACCCAGTACTTC.

This clone was picked up a small number of times. This sequence joins TRBV7-2 and TRBJ1-5, with a possible D match to TRBD1 (6 bases). The germline gives CDR1 SGHTA, CDR2 FQGNSA. The CDR3 runs 15 residues. V was clipped by 0 bases and J by 0 bases, with 6 bases between them. CDR3 in DNA: TGTGCCAGCAGCTTAGCCAGGGGTAGCAATCAGCCCCAGCATTTT. As protein: CASSLARGSNQPQHF. The entire variable domain, with the rest obtained from reference TRBV7-2 and TRBJ1-5, is as follows: GAGVSQSPSNKVTEKGKDVELRCDPISGHTALYWYRQSLGQGLEFLIYFQGNSAPDKSGLPSDRFSAERTGGSVSTLTIQRTQQEDSAVYLCASSLARGSNQPQHFGDGTRLSIL.

This clone was counted between two and nine times. The chain joins TRBV10-3 to TRBJ2-1; D is ambiguous. The V end lost 6 bases, the J end lost 5 bases, and 14 bases lay between the germline ends. This CDR3 has 14 amino acids. The germline CDR1 and CDR2 sequences are ENHRY and SYGVKD. The CDR3 protein is CAIRAPGLNNEQFF. The CDR3 DNA sequence: TGTGCCATCAGGGCTCCGGGCCTGAACAATGAGCAGTTCTTC.

This clone was seen only a few times. CDR3 in DNA: TGTGCCAGCAGCTTGGGGACGGGGAGCGCGGAGACCCAGTACTTC. This translates into CASSLGTGSAETQYF. V and J are TRBV5-4 and TRBJ2-5; D is possibly TRBD2 (5 bases). Trimming left V 0 bases short and J 5 bases short, with 14 bases between. From germline, CDR1 is SGHNT and CDR2 YYREEE (reference sequence). CDR3 length: 15 residues.

DNA of the CDR3: TGTGCCAGCAGCTTACAGCAGACCTCCTACAATGAGCAGTTCTTC. Translating it yields CASSLQQTSYNEQFF. The rearrangement joins TRBV11-3 to TRBJ2-1; no firm D call. Trimming cost V 2 bases and J 0 bases, with 8 bases left between them. The CDR3 is 15 residues long. Germline CDR1 reads SGHNT; CDR2 reads YENEEA.

This clone has a handful of counts. V is TRBV21-1 and J is TRBJ2-7; the D call TRBD2 from the table was never checked on the DNA. TRBV21-1 is reported as a pseudogene. The CDR3 length is 18 residues. The CDR3 DNA follows: TGTGCCAGCAGCAAAGCGTTTGTTAGGAGGGGACCCTCCTACGAGCAGTACTTC. It is translated as CASSKAFVRRGPSYEQYF.